This TCR beta chain was observed in a study of vaccination effects on CD4 cells after COVID-19. Antigen-specific CD4+ T cell clonotypes were called by their expansion after viral peptide-pool culture in ViraFEST. A roughly 10-day culture period preceded the isolation of CD4+ T cells. Two doses of either BNT162b2 or mRNA-1273 were given to each participant. Clones were read by immunoSEQ multiplex PCR, and TCRdb kept only the in-frame ones, dropping some. The sample includes about 64,000 clones, 78% of them seen just once. About this clone: The target antigen is unknown.

This CDR3 region has 14 residues. Germline-derived CDR1 and CDR2 are SGHRS and YFSETQ. Deletions cut 5 bases from V and 3 bases from J, with 11 bases between. The chain joins TRBV5-1 to TRBJ1-4; no firm D call. Here the sequenced sample was CD4+ T cells from PBMCs cultured with HCoV-OC43 spike peptides, taken after COVID-19 vaccination. Subset: HCoV-OC43 spike overlapping peptide pool stimulation. The receptor was derived from a human donor who received a COVID-19 vaccine. In nucleotides, the CDR3 is TGCGCCAGCAGAGTACAGAGCTCTAATGAAAAACTGTTTTTT. Its translation is CASRVQSSNEKLFF.